Listed below are T cell receptor beta chains from one sample, sequenced in a study of T cells in Graves' hyperthyroidism and ophthalmopathy. Each CDR3 protein gets one entry after TCRdb re-called the multiplex PCR reads with MiXCR. The sample yields under 450,000 distinct CDR3 sequences, approximately 15% seen once. Material for sequencing was blood. The receptors were gathered from a man aged 25 to 40 with Graves' hyperthyroidism that later progressed to Graves' ophthalmopathy. CDR3s include the opening cysteine and the closing phenylalanine or tryptophan. D genes are given only for firm matches. Rows give clone size only sometimes, using once, few, many, or a class for an expanded clone.

clone_size j_call v_call d_call cdr3_nt cdr3_aa
NA TRBJ1-5 TRBV10-3 TRBD1 TGTGCCATCGGGACAGTCACTGATCAGCCCCAGCATTTT CAIGTVTDQPQHF
NA TRBJ1-5 TRBV6-1 NA TGTGCCAGCAGAACCCTGCCCGGGCAGCCCCAGCATTTT CASRTLPGQPQHF
few TRBJ1-4 TRBV12-3/TRBV12-4 TRBD1 TGTGCCAGCACCCGGACAGGTTATAATGAAAAACTGTTTTTT CASTRTGYNEKLFF
many TRBJ2-7 TRBV5-1 NA TGCGCCAGCAGGTCGAACACAGGGTACTCCTACGAGCAGTACTTC CASRSNTGYSYEQYF
NA TRBJ1-4 TRBV6-1 NA TGTGCCAGCAGTGAAGCACAGGGAAATGAAAAACTGTTTTTT CASSEAQGNEKLFF
many TRBJ1-3 TRBV28 NA TGTGCCAGCAGTTTAAAGGGCCGCGTCTTGCGCGGAAACACCATATATTTT CASSLKGRVLRGNTIYF
few TRBJ1-6 TRBV6-5 TRBD1 TGTGCCAGCAGTTACTCGAGGACAGGCCCTTTAGGGAATTCACCCCTCCACTTT CASSYSRTGPLGNSPLHF
few TRBJ1-5 TRBV28 TRBD1 TGTGCCAGCAGTGAGAACTGGACAGGCTATAGCAATCAGCCCCAGCATTTT CASSENWTGYSNQPQHF
many TRBJ2-1 TRBV7-9 TRBD2 TGTGCCAGCAGCTTAGGGACTAGCGGGGATGCCAATGAGCAGTTCTTC CASSLGTSGDANEQFF
many TRBJ2-2 TRBV30 NA TGTGCCTGGAGTGTAGACAGTAACACCGGGGAGCTGTTTTTT CAWSVDSNTGELFF
few TRBJ1-6 TRBV20-1 TRBD1 TGCAGTGCTAGAGATCCCGGGACAGGGGGTTCACCCCTCCACTTT CSARDPGTGGSPLHF
NA TRBJ1-5 TRBV20-1 NA TGCAGTGCCCCAGGGCAGGGCAATCAGCCCCAGCATTTT CSAPGQGNQPQHF
NA TRBJ2-7 TRBV7-2 NA TGTGCCAGCAGCTTAGGGACCGCCGGGGGCGAGCAGTACTTC CASSLGTAGGEQYF
many TRBJ1-1 TRBV18 NA TGTGCCAGCTCCCCGGGGAGAGCGGGGACTGAAGCTTTCTTT CASSPGRAGTEAFF
many TRBJ1-1 TRBV30 TRBD1 TGTGCCTGGAATCGACAGGGGGTGGGCACTGAAGCTTTCTTT CAWNRQGVGTEAFF
many TRBJ2-1 TRBV5-1 NA TGTGCCAGCAGCTTCGGGGGCAATGAGCAGTTCTTC CASSFGGNEQFF
many TRBJ2-2 TRBV12-3/TRBV12-4 NA TGTGCCAGCAGTTTTGGGGGATTCGCGAACACCGGGGAGCTGTTTTTT CASSFGGFANTGELFF
many TRBJ2-3 TRBV27 TRBD2 TGTGCCAGCAATCTAGCGGGGGCGAGCACAGATACGCAGTATTTT CASNLAGASTDTQYF